This T cell receptor (beta chain) was sequenced during a study of OX40 agonist ivuxolimab in advanced cancers. Worth noting for this clone: Its antigen is unidentified.

Study-level points and caveats: Undetermined was the antigen specificity of the expanded peripheral T cells.

Libraries were prepared by immunoSEQ multiplex PCR; TCRdb keeps only in-frame clonotypes and omits some of them. The sample yields 55,000 to 70,000 clones, approximately 90% seen once. V dropped 2 bases and J dropped 0 bases, with 8 bases sitting between them. Germline assignment: CDR1 MGHRA and CDR2 YSYEKL. The CDR3 runs to 14 residues. V and J are TRBV4-1 and TRBJ2-7; D is ambiguous. The sequence was obtained from an adult with an advanced solid tumor such as melanoma, head and neck, liver or kidney cancer. The sample in question was CD4+ or CD8+ T cells sorted from blood, obtained in a trial of the OX40 agonist ivuxolimab. This CDR3 is CASSQTEISYEQYF. As DNA, the CDR3 is TGCGCCAGCAGCCAAACAGAAATCTCCTACGAGCAGTACTTC.